The sequence of this T cell receptor beta chain was determined in a study of cytomegalovirus exposure and HLA in healthy donors. General study points: The authors enumerated some 160 TCR beta chains as linked to cytomegalovirus. Presence/absence analyses supposed approximately even sequencing depth among donors. A later analysis linked a missense variant in DCLRE1C to the trimming of TCR beta V and J genes.

Germline CDR1 is MDHEN and CDR2 is SYDVKM. This CDR3 has 16 amino acids. V was pared by 7 bases and J by 3 bases, with 19 bases between. The PCR used 60 Vbeta and 13 Jbeta primers. Some clones are missing from TCRdb's copy, which holds only in-frame ones; the method was immunoSEQ multiplex PCR. The repertoire holds around 110,000 clones, with 70% to 75% as singletons. At sampling all donors were nominally healthy, likely with unrecorded immune exposures. Points on this clone: Its antigen is as yet unknown.

The sequenced sample was PBMCs. This chain joins TRBV28 and TRBJ1-3, with D perhaps matching TRBD1 (6 bases). This TCR derives from a female donor in good health and CMV-seronegative. The CDR3 DNA reads as TGTGCCAGCACCTCTTGGCGAGGGGGTAATGGAAACACCATATATTTT. It codes for CASTSWRGGNGNTIYF.